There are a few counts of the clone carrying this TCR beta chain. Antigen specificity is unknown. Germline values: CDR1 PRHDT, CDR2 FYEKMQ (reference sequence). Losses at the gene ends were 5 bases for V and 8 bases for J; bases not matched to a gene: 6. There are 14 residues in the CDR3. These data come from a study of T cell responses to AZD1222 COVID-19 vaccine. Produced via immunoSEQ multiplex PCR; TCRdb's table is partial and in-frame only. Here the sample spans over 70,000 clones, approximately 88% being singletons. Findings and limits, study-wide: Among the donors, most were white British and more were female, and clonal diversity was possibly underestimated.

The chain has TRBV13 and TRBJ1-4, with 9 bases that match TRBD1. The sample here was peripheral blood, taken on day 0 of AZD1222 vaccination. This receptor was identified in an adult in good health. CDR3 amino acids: CASSLQGAREKLFF. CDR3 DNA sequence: TGTGCCAGCAGCCTACAGGGGGCTAGGGAAAAACTGTTTTTT.